This T cell receptor (beta chain) was captured by sequencing in a study of cytomegalovirus exposure and HLA in healthy donors. General observations from the study: Rare TCR sequences dominated, though some public TCRs recurred in many donors.

This clone was counted once. What it binds is unknown. The repertoire was sequenced with immunoSEQ multiplex PCR; TCRdb's copy has only in-frame clones and lacks some. The table records about 180,000 clones, less than 85% of them present only once. The CDR3 runs 13 residues. V dropped 2 bases and J dropped 6 bases, with 11 bases sitting between them. The germline CDR1 and CDR2 sequences are SGHRS and YFSETQ. This clonotype originated in a man between 18 and 35 years old in good health and CMV-seropositive. The rearrangement joins TRBV5-1 to TRBJ2-5, with D perhaps TRBD2 (6 bases). Sequencing used PBMCs. CDR3 sequence: CASSFGGEKTQYF. CDR3 bases: TGCGCCAGCAGCTTCGGCGGGGAAAAGACCCAGTACTTC. The whole variable domain, filled in from reference TRBV5-1 and TRBJ2-5, reads KAGVTQTPRYLIKTRGQQVTLSCSPISGHRSVSWYQQTPGQGLQFLFEYFSETQRNKGNFPGRFSGRQFSNSRSEMNVSTLELGDSALYLCASSFGGEKTQYFGPGTRLLVL.